The next 8 T cell receptor beta chains were all read from a single sample in a study of graft-versus-host responses after intestinal transplantation. TCRdb's table, derived via immunoSEQ multiplex PCR, lists solely in-frame clones and lacks some. Of about 89,000 clones detected, around 90% appear once; the ten largest clones hold more than 0.3%. No cognate antigen is known for these TCRs. The specimen comprised unstimulated CD4+ T cells sorted from spleen or lymph node cells, sampled before intestinal transplant. The receptors originated from a human donor who received an intestinal transplant.

The chain combines TRBV5-1 with TRBJ1-2, with 11 bases identical to TRBD1. CDR3 length: 16 residues. The V gene end was trimmed by 4 bases and the J gene end by 0 bases; junction bases not matched to a gene: 5. In germline, CDR1 is SGHRS, CDR2 YFSETQ. The CDR3, as DNA: TGCGCCAGCAGCATGGGACAGGGGGGAGCTAACTATGGCTACACCTTC. Translating gives CASSMGQGGANYGYTF.

Regarding this clone: Other nucleotide sequences in the sample specify the same CDR3. The chain joins TRBV7-2 to TRBJ1-1, with a possible D match to TRBD1 (6 bases). This CDR3 is 14 amino acids long. The V end was cut by 2 bases, the J end by 5 bases, with 12 bases between. CDR1 and CDR2 from the germline V gene are SGHTA and FQGNSA. CDR3 coding DNA: TGTGCCAGCAGCTTACAGGGGCTAGGGACTGAAGCTTTCTTT. Translating it yields CASSLQGLGTEAFF.

The rearrangement uses TRBV4-1 and TRBJ1-4; TRBD1 is a possible D gene (5 bases). Looked up from germline, CDR1 is MGHRA and CDR2 is YSYEKL. V was cut by 4 bases and J by 0 bases, with 9 bases left in between. CDR3 length equals 15 residues. In nucleotides, the CDR3 is TGCGCCAGCAGCCCTGACAGTCCAACTAATGAAAAACTGTTTTTT. This sequence encodes CASSPDSPTNEKLFF.

The rearrangement joins TRBV5-1 to TRBJ2-7; possible D gene TRBD2, 5 bases. The CDR3 has 15 amino acids. The germline V gene encodes CDR1 SGHRS and CDR2 YFSETQ. Trimming took 6 bases from V and 1 from J, leaving 17 bases between them. The CDR3 protein is CASKLTHGESYEQYF. In nucleotides, the CDR3 is TGCGCCAGCAAGCTTACGCACGGGGAGTCCTACGAGCAGTACTTC. The variable domain in full, with the rest retrieved from reference TRBV5-1 and TRBJ2-7, is KAGVTQTPRYLIKTRGQQVTLSCSPISGHRSVSWYQQTPGQGLQFLFEYFSETQRNKGNFPGRFSGRQFSNSRSEMNVSTLELGDSALYLCASKLTHGESYEQYFGPGTRLTVT.

This chain links TRBV19 with TRBJ2-1, with D possibly matching TRBD1 (6 bases). V lost 8 bases, J lost 1 base, and 12 bases lay in between. Germline assignment: CDR1 LNHDA and CDR2 SQIVND (reference sequence). This CDR3 comprises 14 residues. The chain's CDR3 is CASRTGISYNEQFF. CDR3 sequence (DNA): TGTGCCAGTCGTACAGGGATTTCCTACAATGAGCAGTTCTTC. Looking up the rest from reference TRBV19 and TRBJ2-1 gives the full variable domain: DGGITQSPKYLFRKEGQNVTLSCEQNLNHDAMYWYRQDPGQGLRLIYYSQIVNDFQKGDIAEGYSVSREKKESFPLTVTSAQKNPTAFYLCASRTGISYNEQFFGPGTRLTVL.

V and J are TRBV18 and TRBJ1-1, with D perhaps matching TRBD1 (5 bases). Trimming pared 3 bases from V and 2 bases from J, leaving 7 bases between. CDR1 is KGHSH, CDR2 LQKENI, per germline. The CDR3 extends over 13 amino acids. The CDR3 DNA reads TGTGCCAGCTCACCGGGGCCTAACACTGAAGCTTTCTTT. It encodes CASSPGPNTEAFF. The variable domain in full, completed from reference TRBV18 and TRBJ1-1, reads NAGVMQNPRHLVRRRGQEARLRCSPMKGHSHVYWYRQLPEEGLKFMVYLQKENIIDESGMPKERFSAEFPKEGPSILRIQQVVRGDSAAYFCASSPGPNTEAFFGQGTRLTVV.

In DNA form, the CDR3 reads TGTGCCAGCGAGGGAAGGGAAACCGGGGAGCTGTTTTTT. It translates to CASEGRETGELFF. The chain joins TRBV5-5 to TRBJ2-2, with a possible D match to TRBD2 (5 bases). V gave up 7 bases and J gave up 5 bases, with 12 bases separating them. Germline V gene sequence: CDR1 SGHKS, CDR2 YYEKEE (reference sequence). The CDR3 loop spans 13 amino acids. Full variable domain (rest looked up from reference TRBV5-5 and TRBJ2-2): DAGVTQSPTHLIKTRGQQVTLRCSPISGHKSVSWYQQVLGQGPQFIFQYYEKEERGRGNFPDRFSARQFPNYSSELNVNALLLGDSALYLCASEGRETGELFFGEGSRLTVL.

The chain combines TRBV30 with TRBJ2-1, with a weak D call TRBD2 (5 bases). There are 14 residues in the CDR3. CDR1 and CDR2 from the germline V gene are GTSNPN and SVGIG (reference sequence). V shed 0 bases and J shed 8 bases, with 14 bases lying between them. CDR3 sequence reads: CAWSVKWKEDEQFF. The CDR3 nucleotides read TGTGCCTGGAGTGTAAAGTGGAAGGAGGATGAGCAGTTCTTC.